This T cell receptor (beta chain) was obtained from a study of OX40 agonist ivuxolimab in advanced cancers. Overall study: Prior therapy, whether anti-PD-1, anti-PD-L1 or anti-CTLA-4, was allowed, and about 39% had some.

For this clone: Its antigen is not known.

Study-level findings and limits: Among the least clonally expanded were partial responders at 0.1-3.0 mg/kg.

TCRdb keeps only in-frame clones here, not all; method: immunoSEQ multiplex PCR. Of 20,000 to 30,000 clones detected, roughly 85% appear once; the ten largest clones hold 10% to 15%. The germline V gene encodes CDR1 MGHRA and CDR2 YSYEKL. The CDR3 is made up of 16 amino acids. V shed 1 base and J 2 bases; nucleotides not matched to a gene: 3. This receptor was identified in an adult with an advanced solid tumor such as melanoma, head and neck, liver or kidney cancer. The gene calls are TRBV4-1 and TRBJ2-1; 9 nucleotides align to TRBD2. Sample: CD4+ or CD8+ T cells sorted from blood, taken in a trial of the OX40 agonist ivuxolimab. The CDR3 reads CASSQGGGGAYNEQFF. The DNA for the CDR3 is TGCGCCAGCAGCCAAGGAGGCGGGGGGGCCTACAATGAGCAGTTCTTC.